The sequence of this TCR beta chain was determined in a study of shared clonotypes between healthy human individuals. At a deep level, the assay was run. Every immunoSEQ plate was one replicate of a subset's evenly spread DNA. Measured with immunoSEQ multiplex PCR; TCRdb has only the in-frame clones, and not every one. The sample carries under 600,000 clones, about 96% recorded once. As to this clone: Its antigen is currently unknown. Compared with germline, one end of the junction differs, possibly owing to a read error.

Germline V gene data show CDR1 as SQVTM and CDR2 as ANQGSEA. The CDR3 extends over 14 amino acids. Overall study results and limits: Despite large depth, sorted-subset datasets appeared incompletely sequenced.

This rearrangement joins TRBV29-1 to TRBJ2-1; 9 positions match TRBD2. The specimen was naive CD4+ T cells sorted from blood. Subset given: CD45RA+ positively selected. The receptor comes from a woman in her twenties or thirties in good health. CDR3 DNA: TGCAGCGTCGAAGCGGGGGGCTCCTACAATGAGCAGTTCTTC. Encoded protein: CSVEAGGSYNEQFF.